These 24 T cell receptor beta chains were sequenced from one sample in a study of T cell responses to AZD1222 COVID-19 vaccine (dated by TCRdb to 2020 to 2022). Receptor amplification or capture employed the immunoSEQ multiplex PCR assay. TCRdb took over this immuneACCESS table, retaining in-frame rearrangements with V and J assigned. Such tables are incomplete; in checked studies, under half of the missing clones stem from an unresolved V gene, and the remainder is unexplained. The sample table contains roughly 200,000 clones; only one count was recorded for 70% to 90% of them. Jointly, the top ten make up approximately 7.7% of the sample. This specimen's time point label, per the study, means: baseline before first vaccination. The sequenced sample was peripheral blood, obtained on day 0 of AZD1222 vaccination. These receptors came from an adult in good health.

The sample holds one count of this clone. The chain has TRBV3-1 (or the pseudogene TRBV3-2) and TRBJ1-4, with TRBD1 as a possible D gene (5 bases). The germline V and J ends were trimmed by 3 bases and 1 base, with 6 bases remaining between them. The germline V gene encodes CDR1 LGHDT and CDR2 YNNKEL (reference sequence). The CDR3 has 14 amino acids. This CDR3 is CASSHRVTNEKLFF. The CDR3 nucleotides are TGTGCCAGCAGCCACAGGGTAACTAATGAAAAACTGTTTTTT.

The chain has TRBV24-1 and TRBJ1-6; 7 nucleotides agree with TRBD1. The germline V gene encodes CDR1 KGHDR and CDR2 SFDVKD. The CDR3 is 15 residues long. V dropped 2 bases and J dropped 7; count of bases not matched to a gene: 4. The CDR3, as DNA: TGTGCCACCAGTGATTCGGGACAGCCAAATTCACCCCTCCACTTT. Protein: CATSDSGQPNSPLHF.

The CDR3, as DNA: TGTGCCAGCAGTAAAAGGGCTGGGACCCAGTACTTC. Protein: CASSKRAGTQYF. The chain uses TRBV28 and TRBJ2-5; D remains ambiguous. The V end lost 5 bases, the J end lost 7 bases, and 11 bases lay between the germline ends. CDR1 MDHEN and CDR2 SYDVKM come from the germline V gene. This CDR3 has 12 amino acids.

The chain links TRBV2 to TRBJ1-3, with a tentative D call TRBD1 (6 bases). The germline V gene has CDR1 SNHLY and CDR2 FYNNEI. The ends were cut back, 7 bases at V and 4 bases at J, with 20 bases in the middle. The CDR3 spans 16 residues. Here the CDR3 reads CASMPGALPLGNTIYF. CDR3 bases: TGTGCCAGCATGCCAGGGGCGCTACCTCTGGGAAACACCATATATTTT.

The chain combines TRBV12-3 or TRBV12-4 with TRBJ1-2, with D perhaps TRBD1 (5 bases). The V gene lost 2 bases and the J gene lost 8 bases, with 12 bases spanning the gap. The CDR3 contains 13 residues. CDR3 DNA sequence: TGTGCCAGCAGTTTATCAGGGAAGGACGGCTACACCTTC. Translation gives CASSLSGKDGYTF.

The chain couples TRBV11-3 to TRBJ1-1; D remains ambiguous. Germline CDR1 is SGHNT and CDR2 is YENEEA. The CDR3 contains 13 residues. V gave up 5 bases and J gave up 1 base, with 8 bases separating them. CDR3 bases: TGTGCCAGCAGCAGGACTGAGAACACTGAAGCTTTCTTT. Its translation: CASSRTENTEAFF.

This rearrangement joins TRBV21-1 to TRBJ2-2; the table's D gene call, TRBD1, was not cross checked with the DNA. TRBV21-1 is termed a pseudogene. This CDR3 has 16 amino acids. The CDR3 DNA sequence: TGTGCCAGCAGCGTTTACCGGGACAGCAACACCGGGGAGCTGTTTTTT. Residues: CASSVYRDSNTGELFF.

The J gene is TRBJ1-5, the V gene TRBV30; D gene unclear. Germline V gene lookup returns CDR1 GTSNPN and CDR2 SVGIG (reference sequence). The CDR3 length is 13 residues. Trimming stripped 1 base from V and 4 bases from J, with 8 bases between. CDR3 in DNA: TGTGCCTGGAGTGGAAGGAATAATCAGCCCCAGCATTTT. Residues: CAWSGRNNQPQHF.

Here the CDR3 DNA reads TGTGCCAGCAGTGACAGAGGACAGGGTCAAGGCTACACCTTC. This translates into CASSDRGQGQGYTF. This chain joins TRBV6-1 and TRBJ1-2; 8 positions match TRBD1. Trimming at V came to 3 bases and at J to 8 bases, leaving 8 bases not matched to a gene. This CDR3 is built from 14 residues. The germline CDR1 and CDR2 sequences are MNHNS and SASEGT.

The chain combines TRBV19 with TRBJ1-1, with D perhaps matching TRBD1 (6 bases). The CDR3 totals 14 residues. Germline V gene data show CDR1 as LNHDA and CDR2 as SQIVND (reference sequence). V lost 3 bases and J lost 7, with 15 bases in between. Written as DNA, the CDR3 is TGTGCCAGTAGTATTCTTGTGGGGGCAGGTGAAGCTTTCTTT. Translating it yields CASSILVGAGEAFF.

This clone has just one count. The chain uses TRBV3-1 (or the pseudogene TRBV3-2) and TRBJ1-5, with D unclear. Germline CDR1 LGHDT, CDR2 YNNKEL (reference sequence). Deletions cut 4 bases from V and 2 bases from J, with 12 bases between. There are 15 residues in the CDR3. CDR3: CASSPDPRGNQPQHF. As DNA, the CDR3 is TGTGCCAGCAGCCCGGATCCTAGGGGCAATCAGCCCCAGCATTTT.

V and J are TRBV5-1 and TRBJ2-1; 12 nucleotides line up with TRBD2. CDR3 size: 17 residues. V trimming: 4 bases; J trimming: 0 bases; junction bases outside the gene matches: 5. The germline V gene encodes CDR1 SGHRS and CDR2 YFSETQ. Written as DNA, the CDR3 is TGCGCCAGCAGCCTTCGGACTAGCGGGATCTCCTACAATGAGCAGTTCTTC. The encoded protein is CASSLRTSGISYNEQFF.

The chain combines TRBV4-1 with TRBJ1-2, with D hard to call. This CDR3 spans 16 amino acids. V was clipped by 0 bases and J by 4 bases, with 15 bases between them. The germline V gene has CDR1 MGHRA and CDR2 YSYEKL. The CDR3: CASSQDNGGPAYGYTF. As DNA, the CDR3 is TGCGCCAGCAGCCAAGATAACGGCGGGCCTGCCTATGGCTACACCTTC.

The chain carries TRBV6-5 and TRBJ2-7; TRBD2 aligns across 9 bases. Germline values: CDR1 MNHEY, CDR2 SVGAGI. Trimming removed 5 bases from V and 0 bases from J; junction bases left unmatched: 5. This CDR3 is 15 amino acids long. As DNA, the CDR3 is TGTGCCAGCAGTCGACTAGCGGCTTCCTCCTACGAGCAGTACTTC. Translation gives CASSRLAASSYEQYF.

The chain couples TRBV29-1 to TRBJ2-2; D uncertain. CDR1 and CDR2 (germline): SQVTM, ANQGSEA. The CDR3 sequence is 12 residues long. The V end lost 7 bases, the J end lost 7 bases, and 13 bases lay between the germline ends. CDR3 region: CSAVTPFGELFF. As DNA, the CDR3 is TGCAGCGCCGTGACCCCTTTCGGGGAGCTGTTTTTT.

The CDR3 sequence is CASSLVGGNYGYTF. The CDR3 DNA reads as TGTGCCAGCAGCTTAGTAGGGGGAAACTATGGCTACACCTTC. This chain uses TRBV7-8 with TRBJ1-2; D might be TRBD1 (6 bases). Trimming removed 1 base at V and 2 bases at J, with 8 bases between. Per the germline V gene, CDR1 is SGHVS and CDR2 is FQNEAQ. This CDR3 contains 14 residues.

This clone was observed once. The J gene is TRBJ2-7, the V gene TRBV7-2; 11 nucleotides align to TRBD2. With 5 bases clipped from V and 3 bases from J, the junction kept 6 bases outside the gene matches. This CDR3 is built from 15 residues. Germline assignment: CDR1 SGHTA and CDR2 FQGNSA. The CDR3 coding sequence is TGTGCCAGCAGCGCGACCGGGACTAGCGGCTACGAGCAGTACTTC. This translates into CASSATGTSGYEQYF.

The V gene is TRBV18, the J gene TRBJ1-5; the D gene is possibly TRBD1 (5 bases). The V gene's germline CDR1 is KGHSH and CDR2 LQKENI. The CDR3 runs 15 residues. Trimming pared 1 base from V and 4 bases from J, leaving 11 bases between. Here the CDR3 reads CASSPQGNRNQPQHF. The CDR3 DNA reads TGTGCCAGCTCACCACAGGGGAATCGTAATCAGCCCCAGCATTTT.

This chain connects TRBV4-1 to TRBJ2-2; 7 nucleotides agree with TRBD1. The J segment lost 4 bases and the V segment lost 3 bases, leaving 8 bases of the junction unmatched. This CDR3 spans 16 amino acids. Germline CDR1 MGHRA, CDR2 YSYEKL. CDR3 sequence: CASSHTGARVTGELFF. The CDR3 DNA reads TGCGCCAGCAGCCATACAGGGGCCAGGGTCACCGGGGAGCTGTTTTTT.

CDR3 coding DNA: TGTGCCAGCAGCCCGAGACAGGGAGAGGCTGAAGCTTTCTTT. It yields the protein CASSPRQGEAEAFF. The chain combines TRBV9 with TRBJ1-1; 7 nucleotides agree with TRBD1. The CDR3 has 14 residues. The V gene end was trimmed by 4 bases and the J gene end by 6 bases; junction bases not matched to a gene: 9. CDR1 and CDR2 (germline): SGDLS, YYNGEE. The variable domain in full, with the rest retrieved from reference TRBV9 and TRBJ1-1, is DSGVTQTPKHLITATGQRVTLRCSPRSGDLSVYWYQQSLDQGLQFLIQYYNGEERAKGNILERFSAQQFPDLHSELNLSSLELGDSALYFCASSPRQGEAEAFFGQGTRLTVV.

The count of this clone is one. The chain has TRBV6-2 or TRBV6-3 and TRBJ2-2; 14 positions agree with TRBD2. CDR1 MNHEY and CDR2 SVGEGT come from the germline V gene. The trim removed 0 bases at V and 2 bases at J, leaving 11 bases unmatched. The CDR3 loop spans 21 amino acids. CDR3 residues: CASSYSPKWTSGGSNTGELFF. Written as DNA, the CDR3 is TGTGCCAGCAGTTACTCCCCTAAATGGACTAGCGGGGGGTCCAACACCGGGGAGCTGTTTTTT.

This sequence joins TRBV25-1 and TRBJ2-7; TRBD1 might be the D (5 bases). The CDR3 sequence is 12 residues long. V was pared by 4 bases and J by 9 bases, with 13 bases between. Germline V gene data show CDR1 as MGHDK and CDR2 as SYGVNS. The CDR3 nucleotides read TGTGCCAGCAGTGGGTCAGGGTGGAGGCAGTACTTC. Translated: CASSGSGWRQYF.

The chain combines TRBV28 with TRBJ2-1, with no clear D. The CDR3 is made up of 11 amino acids. Deletions cut 4 bases from V and 5 bases from J, with 3 bases between. Germline V gene lookup returns CDR1 MDHEN and CDR2 SYDVKM. In DNA, the CDR3 is TGTGCCAGCAGTTCTCACAATGAGCAGTTCTTC. This gives the protein CASSSHNEQFF.

V is TRBV28 and J is TRBJ1-4; a weak D match, TRBD1 (6 bases). The CDR3 is 17 residues long. The germline V gene encodes CDR1 MDHEN and CDR2 SYDVKM. Trimming took off 6 bases at V and 5 bases at J, with 22 bases between the two ends. The CDR3 loop reads CASRPGHRKTVNEKLFF. CDR3 DNA: TGTGCCAGCAGACCGGGACACCGAAAAACCGTGAATGAAAAACTGTTTTTT.